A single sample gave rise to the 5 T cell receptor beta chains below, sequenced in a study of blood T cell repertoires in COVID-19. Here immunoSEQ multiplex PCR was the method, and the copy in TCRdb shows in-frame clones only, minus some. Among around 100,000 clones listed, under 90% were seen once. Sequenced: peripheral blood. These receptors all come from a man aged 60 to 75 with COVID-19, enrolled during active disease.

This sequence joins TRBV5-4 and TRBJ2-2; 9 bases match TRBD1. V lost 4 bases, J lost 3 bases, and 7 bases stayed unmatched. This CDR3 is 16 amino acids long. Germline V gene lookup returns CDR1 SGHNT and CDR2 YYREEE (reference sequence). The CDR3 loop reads CASSANRGLDTGELFF. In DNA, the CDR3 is TGTGCCAGCAGCGCAAACAGGGGGCTTGACACCGGGGAGCTGTTTTTT.

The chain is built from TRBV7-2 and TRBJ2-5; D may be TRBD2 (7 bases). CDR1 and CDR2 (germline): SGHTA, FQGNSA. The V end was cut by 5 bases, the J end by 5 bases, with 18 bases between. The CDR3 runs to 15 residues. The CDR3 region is CASSPYAGAKETQYF. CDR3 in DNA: TGTGCCAGCAGCCCCTATGCGGGGGCTAAGGAGACCCAGTACTTC.

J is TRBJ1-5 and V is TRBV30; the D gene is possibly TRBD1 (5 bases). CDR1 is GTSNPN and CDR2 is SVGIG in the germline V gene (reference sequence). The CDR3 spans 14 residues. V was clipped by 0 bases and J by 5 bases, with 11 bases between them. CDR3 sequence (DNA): TGTGCCTGGAGTGTAATGACAGCCGATCAGCCCCAGCATTTT. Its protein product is CAWSVMTADQPQHF.

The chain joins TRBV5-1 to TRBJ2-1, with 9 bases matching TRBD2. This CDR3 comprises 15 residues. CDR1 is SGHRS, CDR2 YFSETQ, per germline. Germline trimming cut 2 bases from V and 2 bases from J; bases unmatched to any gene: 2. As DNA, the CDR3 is TGCGCCAGCAGCTTCGCGGGAGGGCCCTACAATGAGCAGTTCTTC. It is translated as CASSFAGGPYNEQFF.

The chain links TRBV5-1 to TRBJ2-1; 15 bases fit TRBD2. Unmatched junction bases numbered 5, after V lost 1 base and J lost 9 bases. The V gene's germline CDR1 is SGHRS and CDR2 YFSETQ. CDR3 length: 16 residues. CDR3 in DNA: TGCGCCAGCAGCTTGTGGGGACTAGCGGGAGGTCTTGAGCAGTTCTTC. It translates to CASSLWGLAGGLEQFF.